What follows are 14 T cell receptor beta chains derived from one specimen sequenced in a study of regulatory T cells in long-lasting Graves disease. To make TCR beta libraries, researchers used iRepertoire HTBI primers and Arm-PCR of CDR3 regions. A single record per CDR3 protein comes from TCRdb applying MiXCR to the multiplex PCR reads. The sample has roughly 610,000 distinct CDR3 sequences, 16% seen once. Time point described: newly diagnosed GD, antithyroid drugs for less than 3 months. PBMC-extracted RNA yielded the TCR library. The same specimen was also included in a second study, on T cells in Graves' hyperthyroidism and ophthalmopathy.

The specimen comprised peripheral blood mononuclear cells (PBMCs), sampled at new diagnosis, from a patient treated with antithyroid drugs. The receptor set was obtained from a young man with Graves disease.

This clonotype was seen ten or more times. The CDR3 coding sequence is TGTGCCTGGAGTGGAATAACAGGGAAAAACTATGGCTACACCTTC. This translates into CAWSGITGKNYGYTF. The J gene is TRBJ1-2, the V gene TRBV30, with D maybe TRBD1 (6 bases). The CDR3 consists of 15 residues. Between the trimmed V and J ends, which lost 1 base and 2 bases, there was a span of 14 bases. Germline loops: CDR1 GTSNPN, CDR2 SVGIG (reference sequence). Full variable domain (outside the CDR3, taken from reference TRBV30 and TRBJ1-2): SQTIHQWPATLVQPVGSPLSLECTVEGTSNPNLYWYRQAAGRGLQLLFYSVGIGQISSEVPQNLSASRPQDRQFILSSKKLLLSDSGFYLCAWSGITGKNYGYTFGSGTRLTVV.

The chain is built from TRBV7-9 and TRBJ1-4; perhaps TRBD1 as D (5 bases). The germline V gene has CDR1 SEHNR and CDR2 FQNEAQ (reference sequence). V was cut by 1 base and J by 7 bases, with 13 bases left in between. The CDR3 totals 15 residues. CDR3 protein: CASSLDGRAGEKLFF. Here the CDR3 DNA reads TGTGCCAGCAGCTTAGACGGCAGGGCGGGTGAAAAACTGTTTTTT. The full variable domain, its missing parts supplied by reference TRBV7-9 and TRBJ1-4, is DTGVSQNPRHKITKRGQNVTFRCDPISEHNRLYWYRQTLGQGPEFLTYFQNEAQLEKSRLLSDRFSAERPKGSFSTLEIQRTEQGDSAMYLCASSLDGRAGEKLFFGSGTQLSVL.

This clonotype turned up a few times. This chain joins TRBV5-5 and TRBJ1-2; no firm D call. The length of the CDR3 is 15 residues. The V and J ends lost 4 bases and 0 bases respectively, with 13 bases between them. Germline CDR1 reads SGHKS; CDR2 reads YYEKEE (reference sequence). The CDR3: CASSTSAGANYGYTF. In DNA form, the CDR3 reads TGTGCCAGCAGCACGAGCGCCGGGGCTAACTATGGCTACACCTTC.

This chain connects TRBV29-1 to TRBJ2-7; D not certain. The length of the CDR3 is 15 residues. The germline V gene has CDR1 SQVTM and CDR2 ANQGSEA. Trimming pared 2 bases from V and 0 bases from J, leaving 14 bases between. DNA for the CDR3: TGCAGCGTTGAAAGGTCACAGAAAAGCTCCTACGAGCAGTACTTC. Translating gives CSVERSQKSSYEQYF.

The chain links TRBV11-2 to TRBJ2-7, with 8 bases lining up with TRBD1. J lost 1 base, V lost 4 bases, and 9 bases had no gene match. Per germline, CDR1 SGHAT and CDR2 FQNNGV. The CDR3 extends over 16 amino acids. For the CDR3, the DNA is TGTGCCAGCAGCTCCCGAACCCGGGACAGGTCCTACGAGCAGTACTTC. This codes for CASSSRTRDRSYEQYF.

The chain links TRBV20-1 to TRBJ2-4; either TRBD1 or TRBD2 may supply D (5 bases each). The V gene's germline CDR1 is DFQATT and CDR2 SNEGSKA (reference sequence). CDR3 size: 15 residues. The V end was cut by 5 bases, the J end by 6 bases, with 20 bases between. This chain's CDR3 is CSASTGPSEGNIQYF. The DNA for the CDR3 is TGCAGTGCTTCAACGGGACCGTCTGAGGGAAACATTCAGTACTTC.

As to this clonotype: This sequence may be a read error, since a much larger clone differs from it by one base. The chain has TRBV20-1 and TRBJ2-3; 8 positions agree with TRBD2. The CDR3 sequence is 15 residues long. CDR1 DFQATT and CDR2 SNEGSKA come from the germline V gene (reference sequence). The V segment lost 5 bases and the J segment 1 base; nucleotides outside the gene matches: 8. The CDR3: CSAGTGTRGTDTQYF. DNA for the CDR3: TGCAGTGCTGGGACCGGGACTAGGGGCACAGATACGCAGTATTTT.

The chain employs TRBV7-2 and TRBJ1-5, with 7 bases matching TRBD1. Per germline, CDR1 SGHTA and CDR2 FQGNSA. This CDR3 contains 17 residues. Germline trimming cut 1 base from V and 0 bases from J; bases unmatched to any gene: 6. The CDR3: CASSLGVRGDSNQPQHF. DNA of the CDR3: TGTGCCAGCAGCTTAGGAGTCAGGGGGGATAGCAATCAGCCCCAGCATTTT.

This clonotype was seen many times. This sequence joins TRBV6-1 and TRBJ2-1, with 11 bases fitting TRBD2. Germline loops: CDR1 MNHNS, CDR2 SASEGT. CDR3 length: 17 residues. J lost 3 bases, V lost 5 bases, and 9 bases had no gene match. CDR3: CASSRLTSGSHYNEQFF. CDR3 coding DNA: TGTGCCAGCAGTCGTCTAACTAGCGGGAGTCACTACAATGAGCAGTTCTTC.

In regard to this clonotype: It is likely a read error, because the conserved phenylalanine at the end of the CDR3 is missing. Because the CDR3's place on the DNA is in doubt, the DNA is left out and the CDR3 is given as listed by TCRdb. The chain joins TRBV15 to TRBJ2-1; TRBD1 reflects the table's D call only, with no check against the DNA. The germline V gene has CDR1 LNHNV and CDR2 YYDKDF (reference sequence). The CDR3 totals 13 residues, both ends included. CDR3: CATSRDASGPLVV.

This clonotype has at least ten counts. The chain has TRBV16 and TRBJ1-5; a weak D match, TRBD1 (6 bases). Germline V lookup: CDR1 KGHSY, CDR2 FQNENV. The germline V and J ends were trimmed by 0 bases and 2 bases, with 14 bases remaining between them. This CDR3 spans 17 amino acids. This CDR3 reads CASSQSPGAGGNQPQHF. The DNA of the CDR3 is TGTGCCAGCAGCCAATCCCCGGGGGCAGGTGGCAATCAGCCCCAGCATTTT.

Note on this clonotype: A single base separates this from a much larger clone, so it may be a read error. The gene calls are TRBV20-1 and TRBJ1-5, with a weak D call TRBD1 (6 bases). This CDR3 has 11 residues. The ends were cut back, 2 bases at V and 11 bases at J, with 10 bases in the middle. The germline V gene has CDR1 DFQATT and CDR2 SNEGSKA (reference sequence). CDR3 region: CSARRDKAQHF. The CDR3 region has the DNA TGCAGTGCTAGAAGGGACAAGGCCCAGCATTTT.

The sample holds many counts of this clonotype. This chain links TRBV27 with TRBJ1-5; D gene unclear. V was trimmed by 3 bases and J by 0 bases, leaving 9 bases between them. CDR3 length equals 15 residues. Germline CDR1 MNHEY, CDR2 SMNVEV (reference sequence). CDR3 bases: TGTGCCAGCAGTTTTAGGTCCGGTAGCAATCAGCCCCAGCATTTT. Translated, it gives CASSFRSGSNQPQHF.

Only a few counts were recorded for this clonotype. The chain combines TRBV4-1 with TRBJ1-2, with no clear D. CDR1 MGHRA and CDR2 YSYEKL come from the germline V gene. CDR3 length: 14 amino acids. Deletions cut 1 base from V and 1 base from J, with 7 bases between. The CDR3 protein is CASSQVRFNYGYTF. Here the CDR3 DNA reads TGCGCCAGCAGCCAAGTCCGATTTAACTATGGCTACACCTTC.